These 27 T cell receptor beta chains came from one sample sequenced in a study of early T cells in non-severe SARS-CoV-2 infection. TCRdb re-called the 5' RACE reads with MiXCR, one entry per CDR3 protein. The sample carries fewer than 85,000 distinct CDR3 sequences, roughly a sixth recorded once. Sequencing was carried out using whole blood. These receptors were obtained from an adult who was a healthcare worker with PCR-confirmed SARS-CoV-2 infection or an uninfected control (not recorded which).

The chain has TRBV20-1 and TRBJ2-6; maybe TRBD2 (5 bases). Germline lookup yields CDR1 DFQATT and CDR2 SNEGSKA (reference sequence). V gave up 1 base and J gave up 2 bases, with 12 bases separating them. The CDR3 spans 16 residues. CDR3 nucleotide sequence: TGCAGTGCTAGAGCCCCGGGGAGAGCTGGGGCCAACGTCCTGACTTTC. Residues: CSARAPGRAGANVLTF.

The chain employs TRBV28 and TRBJ2-5, with 7 nucleotides matching TRBD2. This CDR3 contains 14 residues. Germline V gene data show CDR1 as MDHEN and CDR2 as SYDVKM. V shed 3 bases and J 4 bases; nucleotides not matched to a gene: 5. The CDR3 is CASSFHSGSETQYF. Here the CDR3 DNA reads TGTGCCAGCAGTTTCCATAGCGGGTCAGAGACCCAGTACTTC.

This chain uses TRBV29-1 with TRBJ1-1; D remains ambiguous. With 5 bases removed from V and 0 bases from J, the gap between germline ends came to 7 bases. This CDR3 contains 12 residues. Germline lookup yields CDR1 SQVTM and CDR2 ANQGSEA. The DNA of the CDR3 is TGCAGCGTTAGGTACTTGAACACTGAAGCTTTCTTT. Its translation is CSVRYLNTEAFF.

This clonotype has more than one count but fewer than ten. The chain recombines TRBV7-9 with TRBJ2-7; TRBD1 matches at 9 bases. Per the germline V gene, CDR1 is SEHNR and CDR2 is FQNEAQ (reference sequence). The CDR3 contains 15 residues. J was trimmed by 5 bases and V by 5 bases; bases with no gene match: 10. CDR3 nucleotides: TGTGCCAGCAGCCCCCCTCGGACAGGGGTCCACGAGCAGTACTTC. As protein: CASSPPRTGVHEQYF.

This clonotype turned up a few times. The chain joins TRBV7-2 to TRBJ1-2; D gene ambiguous. There are 14 residues in the CDR3. Trimming pared 3 bases from V and 4 bases from J, leaving 12 bases between. CDR1 is SGHTA and CDR2 is FQGNSA in the germline V gene. The CDR3 DNA follows: TGTGCCAGCAGCTTGAAGGGCGCCGGCTATGGCTACACCTTC. It codes for CASSLKGAGYGYTF.

A few counts support this clonotype. The CDR3 nucleotides read TGCAGCGTCGACGACAGGGGTTTCAATGAGCAGTTCTTC. The encoded protein is CSVDDRGFNEQFF. The J gene is TRBJ2-1, the V gene TRBV29-1, with 8 bases matching TRBD1. The CDR3 loop spans 13 amino acids. From germline, CDR1 is SQVTM and CDR2 ANQGSEA. The trim removed 6 bases at V and 6 bases at J, leaving 7 bases unmatched.

This clonotype was detected only a few times. The CDR3, as DNA: TGTGCCAGCAGCCCATTGGACACGTATAGCAATCAGCCCCAGCATTTT. Translating gives CASSPLDTYSNQPQHF. The chain couples TRBV7-9 to TRBJ1-5; D is possibly TRBD1 (5 bases). The CDR3 runs 16 residues. Germline V gene sequence: CDR1 SEHNR, CDR2 FQNEAQ (reference sequence). Trimming pared 5 bases from V and 0 bases from J, leaving 14 bases between.

This clonotype was seen a few times. V is TRBV28 and J is TRBJ1-6; no firm D call. Trimming left V 7 bases short and J 8 bases short, with 12 bases between. The germline V gene encodes CDR1 MDHEN and CDR2 SYDVKM. There are 13 residues in the CDR3. The CDR3 nucleotides are TGTGCCAGCACTCCCTTGGGGTATTCACCCCTCCACTTT. Protein: CASTPLGYSPLHF.

The chain links TRBV12-3 or TRBV12-4 to TRBJ1-5; D call uncertain. The CDR3 totals 12 residues. V was clipped by 7 bases and J by 9 bases, with 13 bases between them. The DNA for the CDR3 is TGTGCCAGCACCCCGGGCGTCGGGCCCCAGCATTTT. It is translated as CASTPGVGPQHF.

This clonotype has at least ten counts. This chain links TRBV7-6 with TRBJ1-2; D might be TRBD1 (6 bases). CDR3 length: 15 residues. CDR1 and CDR2 from the germline V gene are SGHVS and FNYEAQ. V lost 7 bases, J lost 4 bases, and 19 bases lay in between. This CDR3 reads CASTPRAGAGYGYTF. In nucleotides, the CDR3 is TGTGCCAGCACCCCCCGAGCAGGGGCCGGCTATGGCTACACCTTC.

The CDR3 reads CASSQGLEETQYF. The CDR3 DNA reads as TGTGCCAGCAGCCAAGGATTGGAAGAGACCCAGTACTTC. V gene TRBV3-1 combines with J gene TRBJ2-5; D is unclear. The CDR3 totals 13 residues. The germline CDR1 and CDR2 sequences are LGHDT and YNNKEL (reference sequence). V lost 1 base to trimming and J lost 3 bases, with 6 bases between them.

This chain links TRBV28 with TRBJ1-4, with 11 bases identical to TRBD1. After removal of 5 bases from V and 7 bases from J, the junction contained 6 bases not matched to a gene. This CDR3 contains 15 residues. Germline values: CDR1 MDHEN, CDR2 SYDVKM. This chain's CDR3 is CASSHLGTGGEKLFF. The CDR3 DNA follows: TGTGCCAGCAGTCACTTGGGGACAGGGGGTGAAAAACTGTTTTTT. Complete variable domain (other parts from reference TRBV28 and TRBJ1-4): DVKVTQSSRYLVKRTGEKVFLECVQDMDHENMFWYRQDPGLGLRLIYFSYDVKMKEKGDIPEGYSVSREKKERFSLILESASTNQTSMYLCASSHLGTGGEKLFFGSGTQLSVL.

The chain carries TRBV12-5 and TRBJ2-7; a weak D match, TRBD1 (6 bases). The CDR3 runs to 14 residues. V was trimmed by 0 bases and J by 5 bases, leaving 11 bases between them. CDR1 is LGHNT, CDR2 FRNRAP, per germline. The CDR3 sequence: CASGLVAGGHEQYF. The CDR3 DNA is TGTGCTAGTGGTTTGGTAGCTGGGGGCCACGAGCAGTACTTC.

This clonotype has just one count. The chain links TRBV7-2 to TRBJ1-1; 9 nucleotides match TRBD1. The trim removed 5 bases at V and 5 bases at J, leaving 6 bases unmatched. The length of the CDR3 is 14 residues. CDR1 is SGHTA, CDR2 FQGNSA, per germline. CDR3 residues: CASSPNRGRTEAFF. In DNA form, the CDR3 reads TGTGCCAGCAGCCCAAACAGGGGGCGGACTGAAGCTTTCTTT. The full variable domain, rest sourced from reference TRBV7-2 and TRBJ1-1, is GAGVSQSPSNKVTEKGKDVELRCDPISGHTALYWYRQSLGQGLEFLIYFQGNSAPDKSGLPSDRFSAERTGGSVSTLTIQRTQQEDSAVYLCASSPNRGRTEAFFGQGTRLTVV.

The V call is TRBV21-1, the J call TRBJ1-6; TRBD1, the D gene given by the table, was not confirmed from the DNA. TRBV21-1 is recorded as a pseudogene. The CDR3 runs to 13 residues. CDR3 DNA sequence: TGTGCCAGCAGCAAAAGGGACAATTCACCCCTCCACTTT. Translation: CASSKRDNSPLHF.

The rearrangement uses TRBV6-6 and TRBJ1-5; D uncertain. The CDR3 consists of 15 residues. CDR1 is MNHNY and CDR2 is SVGAGI in the germline V gene (reference sequence). The ends were cut back, 7 bases at V and 0 bases at J, with 13 bases in the middle. CDR3 residues: CASNFRENSNQPQHF. The CDR3 nucleotides read TGTGCCAGCAATTTCCGGGAGAATAGCAATCAGCCCCAGCATTTT.

The rearrangement joins TRBV4-1 to TRBJ2-3, with 7 positions matching TRBD2. The CDR3 has 17 amino acids. Germline CDR1 is MGHRA and CDR2 is YSYEKL. J gave up 5 bases and V 0 bases, and 11 bases lay outside the gene matches. The CDR3 sequence: CASSQELAARQEDTQYF. The CDR3 DNA follows: TGCGCCAGCAGCCAAGAGCTAGCGGCTAGACAAGAAGATACGCAGTATTTT.

This clonotype has just a few counts. The chain links TRBV12-3 or TRBV12-4 to TRBJ2-1; D is undetermined. This CDR3 has 13 residues. Trimming took 5 bases from V and 5 from J, leaving 10 bases between them. CDR3 amino acids: CASSLGWNNEQFF. DNA for the CDR3: TGTGCCAGCAGTCTTGGGTGGAACAATGAGCAGTTCTTC.

The genes are TRBV4-2 and TRBJ1-2; D perhaps matches TRBD1 (5 bases). There are 11 residues in the CDR3. Between the trimmed V and J ends, which lost 11 bases and 3 bases, there was a span of 10 bases. Germline values: CDR1 LGHNA, CDR2 YNFKEQ. In nucleotides, the CDR3 is TGTGCCGCGGGGACGGACTATGGCTACACCTTC. Its translation is CAAGTDYGYTF.

This sequence joins TRBV12-3 or TRBV12-4 and TRBJ1-1; the D is unclear. V dropped 5 bases and J dropped 5 bases, with 6 bases sitting between them. This CDR3 is 11 amino acids long. The CDR3 loop is CASSARTEAFF. CDR3 in DNA: TGTGCCAGCAGTGCGAGAACTGAAGCTTTCTTT.

J is TRBJ1-6 and V is TRBV19; 9 bases line up with TRBD1. Trimming at V came to 4 bases and at J to 7 bases, leaving 5 bases not matched to a gene. Germline V gene lookup returns CDR1 LNHDA and CDR2 SQIVND (reference sequence). This CDR3 has 15 residues. This CDR3 reads CASSTAGQGNSPLHF. CDR3 nucleotide sequence: TGTGCCAGTAGTACGGCGGGACAGGGAAATTCACCCCTCCACTTT.

The table lists this clonotype with a few counts. V and J are TRBV29-1 and TRBJ1-2; D may be TRBD1 (6 bases). Germline lookup yields CDR1 SQVTM and CDR2 ANQGSEA. This CDR3 spans 13 amino acids. With 6 bases removed from V and 4 bases from J, the gap between germline ends came to 15 bases. As DNA, the CDR3 is TGCAGCGTCCCCCGGACAGACAGCTATGGCTACACCTTC. This gives the protein CSVPRTDSYGYTF.

The rearrangement links TRBV6-5 to TRBJ1-3; unclear D gene. The CDR3 consists of 16 residues. Germline lookup yields CDR1 MNHEY and CDR2 SVGAGI. Trimming took off 2 bases at V and 0 bases at J, with 11 bases between the two ends. The CDR3 sequence: CASSYAGNPSGNTIYF. The DNA of the CDR3 is TGTGCCAGCAGTTACGCTGGAAACCCCTCTGGAAACACCATATATTTT.

The V and J genes are TRBV11-2 and TRBJ2-5, with unresolved D. Germline-derived CDR1 and CDR2 are SGHAT and FQNNGV. The CDR3 sequence is 13 residues long. The V end lost 3 bases, the J end lost 5 bases, and 10 bases lay between the germline ends. In DNA form, the CDR3 reads TGTGCCAGCAGCTTGTCGACAAGGGAGACCCAGTACTTC. Translation: CASSLSTRETQYF.

This chain joins TRBV7-9 and TRBJ2-7; 7 nucleotides align to TRBD2. This CDR3 region has 17 residues. The germline CDR1 and CDR2 sequences are SEHNR and FQNEAQ (reference sequence). V dropped 4 bases and J dropped 2; count of bases not matched to a gene: 14. CDR3 nucleotides: TGTGCCAGCAGCTCGCGGGTTCCCCGGGAGGTTCCCTACGAGCAGTACTTC. Translated, it gives CASSSRVPREVPYEQYF.

This chain joins TRBV4-1 and TRBJ2-5; 11 bases line up with TRBD2. Unmatched junction bases numbered 5, after V lost 3 bases and J lost 5 bases. The germline CDR1 and CDR2 sequences are MGHRA and YSYEKL. This CDR3 comprises 15 residues. CDR3 DNA: TGCGCCAGCAGCCACTTACTAGCGGGGGATGAGACCCAGTACTTC. This codes for CASSHLLAGDETQYF.

This clonotype was detected ten times or more. J is TRBJ2-5 and V is TRBV7-2; 7 bases map to TRBD1. V trimming: 5 bases; J trimming: 6 bases; junction bases outside the gene matches: 6. Per germline, CDR1 SGHTA and CDR2 FQGNSA. The CDR3 totals 13 residues. CDR3 amino acids: CASSGQGEKTQYF. DNA for the CDR3: TGTGCCAGCAGCGGGCAGGGGGAGAAGACCCAGTACTTC.